Below are 13 T cell receptor beta chains sequenced from a single sample in a study of cytomegalovirus exposure and HLA in healthy donors. PCR employed 60 Vbeta and 13 Jbeta primers. TCRdb's copy holds only in-frame clones and misses some; the assay was immunoSEQ multiplex PCR. The profile covers about 160,000 clones, with roughly four fifths appearing a single time and around 2.5% taken by the ten largest. The specimen sequenced was PBMCs. The receptors were gathered from a female donor in good health and CMV-seronegative.

The chain uses TRBV7-8 and TRBJ2-5; D is perhaps TRBD1 (5 bases). The V and J ends lost 1 base and 2 bases respectively, with 8 bases between them. Per germline, CDR1 SGHVS and CDR2 FQNEAQ. The CDR3 consists of 14 residues. CDR3 sequence (DNA): TGTGCCAGCAGCTTAGGGACACTGCAAGAGACCCAGTACTTC. Its protein product is CASSLGTLQETQYF.

This rearrangement joins TRBV25-1 to TRBJ2-5; D call uncertain. This CDR3 contains 14 residues. Germline loops: CDR1 MGHDK, CDR2 SYGVNS. The V end lost 0 bases, the J end lost 5 bases, and 10 bases lay between the germline ends. CDR3 sequence reads: CASSEYTGYETQYF. For the CDR3, the DNA is TGTGCCAGCAGTGAATATACCGGGTACGAGACCCAGTACTTC.

The CDR3 bases are TGTGCCAGTAGTATCCGAGGGGACTCGTGGGAGACCCAGTACTTC. Protein: CASSIRGDSWETQYF. The V and J genes are TRBV19 and TRBJ2-5; D perhaps matches TRBD2 (6 bases). The CDR3 sequence is 15 residues long. The V gene lost 3 bases and the J gene lost 5 bases, with 16 bases spanning the gap. In germline, CDR1 is LNHDA, CDR2 SQIVND (reference sequence).

This sequence joins TRBV5-6 and TRBJ1-1; 7 bases align to TRBD1. Germline CDR1 is SGHDT and CDR2 is YYEEEE. This CDR3 has 13 amino acids. Germline trimming cut 3 bases from V and 3 bases from J; bases unmatched to any gene: 2. This CDR3 reads CASSSTGDTEAFF. CDR3 DNA sequence: TGTGCCAGCAGCTCTACAGGGGACACTGAAGCTTTCTTT.

This sequence joins TRBV10-3 and TRBJ1-1; 8 bases match TRBD1. The CDR3 consists of 16 residues. V shed 5 bases and J 1 base; nucleotides not matched to a gene: 9. Per germline, CDR1 ENHRY and CDR2 SYGVKD. This chain's CDR3 is CAISRTGWGENTEAFF. CDR3 coding DNA: TGTGCCATCAGTCGGACAGGGTGGGGCGAGAACACTGAAGCTTTCTTT.

V is TRBV28 and J is TRBJ2-2, with D maybe TRBD2 (6 bases). V shed 5 bases and J shed 7 bases, with 14 bases lying between them. The germline V gene has CDR1 MDHEN and CDR2 SYDVKM. The CDR3 is 14 residues long. CDR3 coding DNA: TGTGCCAGCAGTGACGGCGGGGCGGACGGGGAGCTGTTTTTT. It yields the protein CASSDGGADGELFF.

The chain joins TRBV4-3 to TRBJ2-3, with D possibly matching TRBD2 (6 bases). The germline gives CDR1 LGHNA, CDR2 YSLEER. This CDR3 region has 15 residues. Trimming removed 1 base from V and 2 bases from J, with 10 bases in between. CDR3 sequence reads: CASSQVLALTDTQYF. The DNA of the CDR3 is TGCGCCAGCAGCCAAGTCCTAGCGCTCACAGATACGCAGTATTTT.

The V and J genes are TRBV19 and TRBJ1-4; D gene unclear. Germline V lookup: CDR1 LNHDA, CDR2 SQIVND (reference sequence). The V and J ends lost 7 bases and 6 bases respectively, with 15 bases between them. The CDR3 sequence is 14 residues long. The CDR3 DNA is TGTGCCAGTACCGACGAGGCAGTTTATGAAAAACTGTTTTTT. Translating gives CASTDEAVYEKLFF.

CDR3 bases: TGTGCCAGCAGTTCCCCGGGACAGGGGGCCTACGAGCAGTACTTC. Protein: CASSSPGQGAYEQYF. The genes are TRBV6-6 and TRBJ2-7; 11 bases agree with TRBD1. The CDR3 consists of 15 residues. V lost 4 bases, J lost 2 bases, and 4 bases stayed unmatched. Germline V gene sequence: CDR1 MNHNY, CDR2 SVGAGI (reference sequence).

The chain combines TRBV6-5 with TRBJ1-1, with 8 nucleotides matching TRBD1. The CDR3 is 13 residues long. The germline CDR1 and CDR2 sequences are MNHEY and SVGAGI. Losses at the gene ends were 5 bases for V and 8 bases for J; bases not matched to a gene: 7. Here the CDR3 reads CASSTQTGAEAFF. The CDR3, as DNA: TGTGCCAGCAGTACTCAGACAGGGGCGGAAGCTTTCTTT.

On this clone itself: This sample includes further DNA sequences coding for the same CDR3. The chain employs TRBV6-4 and TRBJ1-1, with D tentatively TRBD1 (6 bases). The CDR3 has 15 amino acids. Deletions cut 5 bases from V and 0 bases from J, with 13 bases between. The V gene's germline CDR1 is MRHNA and CDR2 SNTAGT. The CDR3, as DNA: TGTGCCAGCAGTAAGGGACACGGCATGAACACTGAAGCTTTCTTT. It specifies CASSKGHGMNTEAFF.

This clone was seen more than once but under ten times. The chain couples TRBV5-1 to TRBJ2-1, with 8 bases identical to TRBD2. CDR1 is SGHRS, CDR2 YFSETQ, per germline. The CDR3 runs 16 residues. V lost 0 bases to trimming and J lost 4 bases; unmatched junction nucleotides: 6. CDR3 nucleotide sequence: TGCGCCAGCAGCTTGGCCACGGGACTAGGATACAATGAGCAGTTCTTC. This gives the protein CASSLATGLGYNEQFF.

This clone was found once. The gene calls are TRBV6-5 and TRBJ1-5, with 7 bases aligning to TRBD1. The CDR3 length is 15 residues. J was trimmed by 3 bases and V by 4 bases; bases with no gene match: 6. Germline V gives CDR1 MNHEY, CDR2 SVGAGI. The CDR3 loop reads CASSLTGQINQPQHF. Here the CDR3 DNA reads TGTGCCAGCAGTTTGACGGGACAGATCAATCAGCCCCAGCATTTT.